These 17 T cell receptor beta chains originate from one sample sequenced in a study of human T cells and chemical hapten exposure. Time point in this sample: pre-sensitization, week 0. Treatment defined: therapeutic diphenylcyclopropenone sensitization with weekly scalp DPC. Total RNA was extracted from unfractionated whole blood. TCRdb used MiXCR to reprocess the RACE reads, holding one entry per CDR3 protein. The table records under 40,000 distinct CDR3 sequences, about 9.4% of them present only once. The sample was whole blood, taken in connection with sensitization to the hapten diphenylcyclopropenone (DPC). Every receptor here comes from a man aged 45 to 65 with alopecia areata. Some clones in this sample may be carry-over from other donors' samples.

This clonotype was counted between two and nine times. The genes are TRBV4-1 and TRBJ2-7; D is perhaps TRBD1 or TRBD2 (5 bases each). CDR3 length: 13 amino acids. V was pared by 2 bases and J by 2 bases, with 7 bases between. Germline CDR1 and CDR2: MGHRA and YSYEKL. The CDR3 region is CASSQRGPYEQYF. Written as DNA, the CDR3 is TGCGCCAGCAGCCAAAGGGGACCCTACGAGCAGTACTTC.

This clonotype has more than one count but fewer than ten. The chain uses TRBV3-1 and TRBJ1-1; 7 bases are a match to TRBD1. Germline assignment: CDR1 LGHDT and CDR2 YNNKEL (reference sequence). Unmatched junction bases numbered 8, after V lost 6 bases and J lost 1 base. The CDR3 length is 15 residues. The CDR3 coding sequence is TGTGCCAGCAGTCGACTGGGGACAGCGAACACTGAAGCTTTCTTT. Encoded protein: CASSRLGTANTEAFF.

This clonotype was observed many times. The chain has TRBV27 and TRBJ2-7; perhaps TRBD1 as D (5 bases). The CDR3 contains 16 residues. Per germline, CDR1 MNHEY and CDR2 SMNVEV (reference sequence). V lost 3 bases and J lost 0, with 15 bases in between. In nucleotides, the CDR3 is TGTGCCAGCAGTTTGTCGGCTCAGGGCCTCTCCTACGAGCAGTACTTC. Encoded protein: CASSLSAQGLSYEQYF.

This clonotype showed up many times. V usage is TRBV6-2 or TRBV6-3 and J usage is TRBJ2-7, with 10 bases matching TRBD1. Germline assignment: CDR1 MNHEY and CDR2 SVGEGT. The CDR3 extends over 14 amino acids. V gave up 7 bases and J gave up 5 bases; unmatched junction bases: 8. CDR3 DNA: TGTGCCAGCAACCCGGGACAGGGGATCCACGAGCAGTACTTC. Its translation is CASNPGQGIHEQYF.

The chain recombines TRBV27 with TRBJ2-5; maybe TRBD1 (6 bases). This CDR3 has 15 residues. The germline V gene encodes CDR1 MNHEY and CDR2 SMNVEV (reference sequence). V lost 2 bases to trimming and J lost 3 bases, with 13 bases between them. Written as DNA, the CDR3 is TGTGCCAGCAGTTTACCCTGGCGGACAGAAGAGACCCAGTACTTC. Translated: CASSLPWRTEETQYF.

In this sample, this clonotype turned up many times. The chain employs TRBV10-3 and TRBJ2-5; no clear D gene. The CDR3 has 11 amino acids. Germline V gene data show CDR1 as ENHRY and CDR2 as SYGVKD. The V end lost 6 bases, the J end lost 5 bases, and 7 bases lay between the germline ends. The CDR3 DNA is TGTGCCATCAGCCTGGGGGAGACCCAGTACTTC. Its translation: CAISLGETQYF.

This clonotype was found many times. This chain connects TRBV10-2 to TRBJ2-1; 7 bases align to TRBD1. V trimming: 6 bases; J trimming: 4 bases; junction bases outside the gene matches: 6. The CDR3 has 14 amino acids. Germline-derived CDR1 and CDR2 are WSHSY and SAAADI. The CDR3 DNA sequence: TGCGCCAGCAGGGACAGGAGACAGTACAATGAGCAGTTCTTC. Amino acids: CASRDRRQYNEQFF.

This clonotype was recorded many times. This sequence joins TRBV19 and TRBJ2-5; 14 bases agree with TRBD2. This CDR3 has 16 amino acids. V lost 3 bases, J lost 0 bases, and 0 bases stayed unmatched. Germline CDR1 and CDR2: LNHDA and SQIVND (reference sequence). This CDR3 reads CASSMTSGRDQETQYF. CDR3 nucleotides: TGTGCCAGTAGTATGACTAGCGGGAGGGACCAAGAGACCCAGTACTTC.

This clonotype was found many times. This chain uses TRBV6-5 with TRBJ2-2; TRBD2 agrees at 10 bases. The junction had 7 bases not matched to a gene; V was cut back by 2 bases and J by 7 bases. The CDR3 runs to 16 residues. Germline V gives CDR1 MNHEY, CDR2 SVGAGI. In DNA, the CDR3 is TGTGCCAGCAGTTACCTTGGGACTAGCGAGGACGGGGAGCTGTTTTTT. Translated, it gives CASSYLGTSEDGELFF.

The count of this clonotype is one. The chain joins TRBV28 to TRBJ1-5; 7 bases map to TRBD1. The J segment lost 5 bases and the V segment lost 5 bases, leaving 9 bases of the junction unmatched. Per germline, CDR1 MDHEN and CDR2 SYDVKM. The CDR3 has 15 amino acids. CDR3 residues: CASSPGGRPDQPQHF. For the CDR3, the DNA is TGTGCCAGCAGTCCAGGGGGGCGCCCAGATCAGCCCCAGCATTTT.

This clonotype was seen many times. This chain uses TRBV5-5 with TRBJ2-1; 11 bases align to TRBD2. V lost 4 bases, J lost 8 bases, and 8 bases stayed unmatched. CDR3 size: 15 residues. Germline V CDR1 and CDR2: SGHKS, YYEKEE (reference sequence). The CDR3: CASSLTSGRGYEQFF. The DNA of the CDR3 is TGTGCCAGCAGCCTTACTAGCGGGAGAGGGTATGAGCAGTTCTTC.

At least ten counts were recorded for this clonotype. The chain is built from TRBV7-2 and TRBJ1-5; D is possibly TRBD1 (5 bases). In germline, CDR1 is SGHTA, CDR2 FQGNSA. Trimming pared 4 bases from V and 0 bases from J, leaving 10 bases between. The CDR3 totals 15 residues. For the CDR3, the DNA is TGTGCCAGCAGCTACGTGGGGGGTAGCAATCAGCCCCAGCATTTT. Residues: CASSYVGGSNQPQHF.

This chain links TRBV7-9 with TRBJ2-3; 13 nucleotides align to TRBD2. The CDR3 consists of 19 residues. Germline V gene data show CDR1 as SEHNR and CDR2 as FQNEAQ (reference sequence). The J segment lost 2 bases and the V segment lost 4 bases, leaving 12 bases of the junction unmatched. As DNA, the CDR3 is TGTGCCAGCAGCTCGAGGACTAGCGGGAGTGGGGGACCCACAGATACGCAGTATTTT. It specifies CASSSRTSGSGGPTDTQYF. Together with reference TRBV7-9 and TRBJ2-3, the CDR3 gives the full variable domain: DTGVSQNPRHKITKRGQNVTFRCDPISEHNRLYWYRQTLGQGPEFLTYFQNEAQLEKSRLLSDRFSAERPKGSFSTLEIQRTEQGDSAMYLCASSSRTSGSGGPTDTQYFGPGTRLTVL.

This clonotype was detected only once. The CDR3 protein is CSGAWDTQYF. The CDR3, as DNA: TGCAGCGGGGCGTGGGATACGCAGTATTTT. This chain joins TRBV29-1 and TRBJ2-3; the D is unclear. The germline V gene encodes CDR1 SQVTM and CDR2 ANQGSEA. The V end lost 7 bases, the J end lost 6 bases, and 8 bases lay between the germline ends. The CDR3 extends over 10 amino acids.

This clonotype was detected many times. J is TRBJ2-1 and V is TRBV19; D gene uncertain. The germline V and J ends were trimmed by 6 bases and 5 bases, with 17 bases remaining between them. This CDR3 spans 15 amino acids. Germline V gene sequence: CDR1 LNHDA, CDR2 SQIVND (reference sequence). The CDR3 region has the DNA TGTGCCAGTAGCCTGCCAGCGAGGAGTAACAATGAGCAGTTCTTC. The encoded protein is CASSLPARSNNEQFF.

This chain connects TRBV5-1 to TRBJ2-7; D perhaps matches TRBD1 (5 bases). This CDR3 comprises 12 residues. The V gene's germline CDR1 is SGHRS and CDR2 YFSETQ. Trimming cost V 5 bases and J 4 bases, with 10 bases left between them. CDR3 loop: CASRESGYEQYF. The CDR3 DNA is TGCGCCAGCAGAGAGTCAGGGTACGAGCAGTACTTC.

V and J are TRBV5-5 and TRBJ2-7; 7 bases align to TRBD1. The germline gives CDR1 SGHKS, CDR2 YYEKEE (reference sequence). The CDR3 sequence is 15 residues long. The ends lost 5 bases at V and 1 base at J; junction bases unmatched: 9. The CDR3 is CASREGQTSSYEQYF. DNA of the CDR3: TGTGCCAGCAGAGAGGGACAGACATCTTCCTACGAGCAGTACTTC.